The 10 T cell receptor beta chains below were found in one sample sequenced in a study of cytomegalovirus exposure and HLA in healthy donors. The PCR made use of 60 Vbeta and 13 Jbeta primers. Generated by immunoSEQ multiplex PCR, the TCRdb table keeps only in-frame clones and is missing some. The data show some 100,000 clones, about 86% seen once. The sample taken for sequencing was PBMCs. The receptor set was obtained from a woman younger than 45 in good health and CMV-seronegative.

CDR3 sequence: CASREGGNEKLFF. CDR3 nucleotide sequence: TGTGCCAGCAGAGAGGGAGGGAATGAAAAACTGTTTTTT. V and J are TRBV6-1 and TRBJ1-4; no clear D. V lost 6 bases, J lost 5 bases, and 10 bases lay in between. Germline CDR1 reads MNHNS; CDR2 reads SASEGT. CDR3 length: 13 residues.

This chain joins TRBV9 and TRBJ2-3, with 10 bases lining up with TRBD2. Germline trimming cut 1 base from V and 1 base from J; bases unmatched to any gene: 6. Germline V gene sequence: CDR1 SGDLS, CDR2 YYNGEE. The CDR3 runs to 17 residues. In nucleotides, the CDR3 is TGTGCCAGCAGCGTACGTAGCGGGAGGTGGGGCACAGATACGCAGTATTTT. It codes for CASSVRSGRWGTDTQYF.

J is TRBJ2-7 and V is TRBV5-6, with 9 bases lining up with TRBD1. In germline, CDR1 is SGHDT, CDR2 YYEEEE. The V segment lost 6 bases and the J segment 4 bases; nucleotides outside the gene matches: 5. The CDR3 runs 13 residues. CDR3 protein: CASTRTGEYEQYF. The CDR3 nucleotides read TGTGCCAGCACCCGGACAGGGGAGTACGAGCAGTACTTC. Full variable domain (missing parts from reference TRBV5-6 and TRBJ2-7): DAGVTQSPTHLIKTRGQQVTLRCSPKSGHDTVSWYQQALGQGPQFIFQYYEEEERQRGNFPDRFSGHQFPNYSSELNVNALLLGDSALYLCASTRTGEYEQYFGPGTRLTVT.

The CDR3 sequence: CASSSPRPSLNTGELFF. CDR3 DNA sequence: TGTGCCAGCAGCTCTCCCCGCCCTAGCTTAAACACCGGGGAGCTGTTTTTT. V and J are TRBV7-9 and TRBJ2-2, with D maybe TRBD2 (5 bases). The V gene lost 4 bases and the J gene lost 2 bases, with 17 bases spanning the gap. Germline assignment: CDR1 SEHNR and CDR2 FQNEAQ (reference sequence). This CDR3 has 17 residues.

The V and J genes are TRBV9 and TRBJ2-7; D is unresolved. The CDR3 sequence is 14 residues long. The V and J ends lost 4 bases and 7 bases respectively, with 18 bases between them. Germline V gene data show CDR1 as SGDLS and CDR2 as YYNGEE. CDR3: CASSPLTGFGEQYF. The CDR3 DNA is TGTGCCAGCAGCCCTCTGACTGGGTTTGGGGAGCAGTACTTC.

This clone was detected once. The CDR3 sequence is CASSATGGSTEAFF. CDR3 nucleotide sequence: TGCGCCAGCAGTGCGACAGGGGGAAGCACTGAAGCTTTCTTT. The genes are TRBV23-1 and TRBJ1-1; 9 bases map to TRBD1. TRBV23-1 is annotated as an ORF whose role is uncertain. V gave up 5 bases and J gave up 4 bases; unmatched junction bases: 5. The CDR3 has 14 residues.

The rearrangement links TRBV5-1 to TRBJ2-1; TRBD1 matches at 10 bases. Germline CDR1 is SGHRS and CDR2 is YFSETQ. The V gene end was trimmed by 3 bases and the J gene end by 6 bases; junction bases not matched to a gene: 9. The CDR3 sequence is 16 residues long. The CDR3 DNA follows: TGCGCCAGCAGCTCTACCCCGGGACAGGGGCTCAATGAGCAGTTCTTC. Residues: CASSSTPGQGLNEQFF.

J is TRBJ1-3 and V is TRBV19, with 10 bases identical to TRBD1. Trimming removed 4 bases from V and 4 bases from J; junction bases left unmatched: 4. Germline lookup yields CDR1 LNHDA and CDR2 SQIVND (reference sequence). The CDR3 contains 15 residues. CDR3 in amino acids: CASSTTGGDGNTIYF. CDR3 DNA sequence: TGTGCCAGTAGTACGACAGGGGGCGACGGAAACACCATATATTTT.

The rearrangement links TRBV2 to TRBJ2-1; 12 bases align to TRBD2. V was clipped by 6 bases and J by 6 bases; unmatched bases: 3. CDR3 length: 14 amino acids. Per the germline V gene, CDR1 is SNHLY and CDR2 is FYNNEI. The CDR3 region has the DNA TGTGCCAGCAGATGGACTAGCGGGACCAATGAGCAGTTCTTC. This sequence encodes CASRWTSGTNEQFF.

The chain employs TRBV15 and TRBJ2-5; D is perhaps TRBD2 (6 bases). Germline CDR1 is LNHNV and CDR2 is YYDKDF (reference sequence). The CDR3 runs 14 residues. The V end lost 6 bases, the J end lost 4 bases, and 15 bases lay between the germline ends. CDR3 region: CATSSGAAGETQYF. CDR3 DNA: TGTGCCACCAGTAGCGGAGCAGCAGGAGAGACCCAGTACTTC.